The sequence of this TCR beta chain was determined in a study of OX40 agonist ivuxolimab in advanced cancers. Study-level background: Ivuxolimab, which is an agonistic anti-OX40 (CD134) antibody, was administered to the patients. Patients assigned to dose escalation were diagnosed with hepatocellular carcinoma, melanoma, renal cell or head and neck cancer. Those enrolled were roughly 80% male, with a mean age of around 58 years and ages from 23 to 79.

The count of this clone is one. Sequencing was performed with immunoSEQ multiplex PCR; in TCRdb, only in-frame clones are kept and a portion is missing. Here the sample spans 70,000 to 95,000 clones, more than 75% being singletons. V shed 4 bases and J shed 2 bases, with 9 bases lying between them. CDR3 length equals 13 residues. Germline CDR1 LNHDA, CDR2 SQIVND (reference sequence). The source of this sequence is an adult with an advanced solid tumor such as melanoma, head and neck, liver or kidney cancer. This rearrangement joins TRBV19 to TRBJ2-7, with a possible D match to TRBD1 (5 bases). Sequences were derived from CD4+ or CD8+ T cells sorted from blood, sampled in a trial of the OX40 agonist ivuxolimab. The CDR3 coding sequence is TGTGCCAGTAGTACAGGGAACCCCTACGAGCAGTACTTC. The encoded protein is CASSTGNPYEQYF.